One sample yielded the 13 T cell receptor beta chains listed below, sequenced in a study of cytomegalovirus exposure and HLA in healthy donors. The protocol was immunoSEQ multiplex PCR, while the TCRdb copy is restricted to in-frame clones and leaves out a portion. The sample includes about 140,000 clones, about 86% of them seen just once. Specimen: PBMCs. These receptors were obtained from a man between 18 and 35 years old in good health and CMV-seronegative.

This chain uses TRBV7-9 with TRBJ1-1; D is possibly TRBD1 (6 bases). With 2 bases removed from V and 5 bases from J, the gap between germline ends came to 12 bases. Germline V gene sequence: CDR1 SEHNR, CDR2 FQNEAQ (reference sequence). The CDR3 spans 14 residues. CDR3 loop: CASSLQGLGTEAFF. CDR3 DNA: TGTGCCAGCAGCTTACAGGGGCTGGGTACTGAAGCTTTCTTT.

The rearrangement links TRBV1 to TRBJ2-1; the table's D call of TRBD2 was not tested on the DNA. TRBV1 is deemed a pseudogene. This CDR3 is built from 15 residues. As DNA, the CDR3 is TGCACCAGCAGCCAAGATAGTGGAGGGTACAATGAGCAGTTCTTC. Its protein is CTSSQDSGGYNEQFF.

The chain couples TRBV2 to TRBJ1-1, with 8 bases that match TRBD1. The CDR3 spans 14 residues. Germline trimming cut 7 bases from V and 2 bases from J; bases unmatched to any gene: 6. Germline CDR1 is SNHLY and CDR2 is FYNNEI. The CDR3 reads CASTPGQANTEAFF. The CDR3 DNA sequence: TGTGCCAGCACCCCGGGACAGGCCAACACTGAAGCTTTCTTT.

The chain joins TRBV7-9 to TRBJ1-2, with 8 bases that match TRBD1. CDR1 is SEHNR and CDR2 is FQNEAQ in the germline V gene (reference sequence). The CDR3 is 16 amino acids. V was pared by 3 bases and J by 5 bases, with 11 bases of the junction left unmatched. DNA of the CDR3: TGTGCCAGCAGCTTCGCGGACAGGGAGACGTTTTATGGCTACACCTTC. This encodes CASSFADRETFYGYTF.

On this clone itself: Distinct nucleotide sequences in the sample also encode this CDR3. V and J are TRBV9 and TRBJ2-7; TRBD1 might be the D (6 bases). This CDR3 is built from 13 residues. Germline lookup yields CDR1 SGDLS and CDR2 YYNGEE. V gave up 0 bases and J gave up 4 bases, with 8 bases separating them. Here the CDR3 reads CASSVGTAYEQYF. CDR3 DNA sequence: TGTGCCAGCAGCGTAGGGACAGCGTACGAGCAGTACTTC. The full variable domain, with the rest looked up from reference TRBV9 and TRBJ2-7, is DSGVTQTPKHLITATGQRVTLRCSPRSGDLSVYWYQQSLDQGLQFLIQYYNGEERAKGNILERFSAQQFPDLHSELNLSSLELGDSALYFCASSVGTAYEQYFGPGTRLTVT.

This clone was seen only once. The DNA of the CDR3 is TGTGCCAGCAGGACAGGGGGAACCTACAATGAGCAGTTCTTC. Protein: CASRTGGTYNEQFF. The chain links TRBV19 to TRBJ2-1; 10 positions agree with TRBD1. Germline CDR1 reads LNHDA; CDR2 reads SQIVND (reference sequence). V gave up 9 bases and J gave up 2 bases; unmatched junction bases: 4. This CDR3 comprises 14 residues.

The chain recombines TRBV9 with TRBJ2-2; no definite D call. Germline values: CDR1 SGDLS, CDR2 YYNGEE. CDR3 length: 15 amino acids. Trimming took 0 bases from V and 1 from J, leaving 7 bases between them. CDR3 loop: CASSVVPGNTGELFF. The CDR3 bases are TGTGCCAGCAGCGTAGTCCCGGGGAACACCGGGGAGCTGTTTTTT.

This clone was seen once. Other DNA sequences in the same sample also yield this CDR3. This chain's CDR3 is CASSYGQGSYNEQFF. DNA for the CDR3: TGTGCCAGCAGTTACGGACAGGGGTCGTACAATGAGCAGTTCTTC. The chain has TRBV6-5 and TRBJ2-1; 9 bases are a match to TRBD1. V gave up 2 bases and J gave up 4 bases; unmatched junction bases: 3. Per the germline V gene, CDR1 is MNHEY and CDR2 is SVGAGI. This CDR3 contains 15 residues.

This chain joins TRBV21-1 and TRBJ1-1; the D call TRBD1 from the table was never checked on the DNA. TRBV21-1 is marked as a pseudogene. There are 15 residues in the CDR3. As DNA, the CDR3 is TGTGCCAGCAGCACCCCGGACAGGCCCTTCCCTGAAGCTTTCTTT. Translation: CASSTPDRPFPEAFF.

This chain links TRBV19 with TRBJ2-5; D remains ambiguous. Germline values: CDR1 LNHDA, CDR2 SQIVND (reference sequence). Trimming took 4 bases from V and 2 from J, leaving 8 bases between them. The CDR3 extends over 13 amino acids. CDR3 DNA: TGTGCCAGTAGTAGAACGACTCAAGAGACCCAGTACTTC. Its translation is CASSRTTQETQYF.

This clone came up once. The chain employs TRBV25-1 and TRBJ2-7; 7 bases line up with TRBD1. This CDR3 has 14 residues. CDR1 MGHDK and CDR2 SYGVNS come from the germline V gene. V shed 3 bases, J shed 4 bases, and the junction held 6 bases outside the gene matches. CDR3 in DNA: TGTGCCAGCAGTGATCGGGACAGCAGATACGAGCAGTACTTC. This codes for CASSDRDSRYEQYF.

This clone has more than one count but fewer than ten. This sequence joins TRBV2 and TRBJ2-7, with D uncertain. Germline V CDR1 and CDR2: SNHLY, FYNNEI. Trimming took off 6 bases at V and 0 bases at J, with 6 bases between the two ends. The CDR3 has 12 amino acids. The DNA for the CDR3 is TGTGCCAGCAGCCTAAGCTCCTACGAGCAGTACTTC. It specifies CASSLSSYEQYF.

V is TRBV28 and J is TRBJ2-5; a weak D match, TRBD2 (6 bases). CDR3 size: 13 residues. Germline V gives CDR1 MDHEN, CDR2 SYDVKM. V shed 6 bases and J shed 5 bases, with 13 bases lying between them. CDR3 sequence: CASSAGRPETQYF. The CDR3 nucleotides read TGTGCCAGCAGCGCGGGGAGGCCGGAGACCCAGTACTTC.